The T cell receptor beta chain under discussion was sequenced for a study of early T cells in non-severe SARS-CoV-2 infection. Attachment of unique molecular identifiers was made to individual cDNA molecules. MiXCR, run by TCRdb on the 5' RACE reads, gives a single entry per CDR3 protein. The sample lists about 83,000 distinct CDR3 sequences; more than 9% were seen once. Only a few counts were recorded for this clonotype. Its antigen is not identified. Study-level points and caveats: Anti-spike CD8 responses were favored by VDJdb matching, which missed private and CD4 specificities.

There are 12 residues in the CDR3. Trimming removed 8 bases from V and 6 bases from J, with 11 bases in between. Per germline, CDR1 MNHNY and CDR2 SVGAGI (reference sequence). Sequences were obtained from whole blood. This clonotype was sampled from an adult who was a healthcare worker with PCR-confirmed SARS-CoV-2 infection or an uninfected control (not recorded which). The rearrangement joins TRBV6-6 to TRBJ1-3; D may be TRBD1 (6 bases). CDR3 residues: CASRGGVNTIYF. The DNA for the CDR3 is TGTGCCAGCCGAGGGGGTGTAAACACCATATATTTT.